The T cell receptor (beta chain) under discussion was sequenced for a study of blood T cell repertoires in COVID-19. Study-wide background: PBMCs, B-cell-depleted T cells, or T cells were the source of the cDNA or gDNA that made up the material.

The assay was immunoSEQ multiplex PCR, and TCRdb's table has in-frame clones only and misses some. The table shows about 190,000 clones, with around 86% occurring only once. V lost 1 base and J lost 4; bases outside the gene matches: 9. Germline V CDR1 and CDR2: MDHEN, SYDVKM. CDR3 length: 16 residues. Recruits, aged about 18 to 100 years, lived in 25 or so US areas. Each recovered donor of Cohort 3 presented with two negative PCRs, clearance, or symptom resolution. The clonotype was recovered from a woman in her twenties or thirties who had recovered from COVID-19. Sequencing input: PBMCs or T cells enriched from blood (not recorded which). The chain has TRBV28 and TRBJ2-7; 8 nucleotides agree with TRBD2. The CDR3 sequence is CASSLLSAGGTYEQYF. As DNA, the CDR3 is TGTGCCAGCAGTTTATTGTCCGCGGGAGGAACTTACGAGCAGTACTTC.